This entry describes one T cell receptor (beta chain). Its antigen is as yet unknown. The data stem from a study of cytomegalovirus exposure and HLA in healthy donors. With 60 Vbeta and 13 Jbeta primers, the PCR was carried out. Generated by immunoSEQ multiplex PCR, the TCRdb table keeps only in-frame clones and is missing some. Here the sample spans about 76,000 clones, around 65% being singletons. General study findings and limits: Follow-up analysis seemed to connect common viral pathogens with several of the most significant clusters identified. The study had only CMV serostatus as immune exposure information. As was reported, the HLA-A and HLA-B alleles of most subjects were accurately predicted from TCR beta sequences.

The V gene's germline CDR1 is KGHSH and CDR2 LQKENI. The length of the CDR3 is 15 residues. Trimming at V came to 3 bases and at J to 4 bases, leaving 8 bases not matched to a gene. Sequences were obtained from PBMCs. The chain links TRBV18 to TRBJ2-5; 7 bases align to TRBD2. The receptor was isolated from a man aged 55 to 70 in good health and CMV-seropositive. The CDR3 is CASSPQLGRGETQYF. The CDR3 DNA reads TGTGCCAGCTCACCGCAGCTAGGGAGGGGAGAGACCCAGTACTTC.